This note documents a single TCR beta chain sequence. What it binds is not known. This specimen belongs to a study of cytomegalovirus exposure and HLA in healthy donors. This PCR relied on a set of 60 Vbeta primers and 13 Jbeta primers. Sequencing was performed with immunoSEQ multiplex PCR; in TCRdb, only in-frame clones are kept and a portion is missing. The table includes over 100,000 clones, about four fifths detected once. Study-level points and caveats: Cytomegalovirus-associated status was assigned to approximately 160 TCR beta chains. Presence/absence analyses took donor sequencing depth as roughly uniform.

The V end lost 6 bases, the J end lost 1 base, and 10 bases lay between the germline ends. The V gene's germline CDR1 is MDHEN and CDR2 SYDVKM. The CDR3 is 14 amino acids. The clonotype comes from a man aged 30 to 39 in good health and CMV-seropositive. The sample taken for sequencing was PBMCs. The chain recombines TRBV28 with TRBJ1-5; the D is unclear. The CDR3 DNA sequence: TGTGCCAGCAGAGAGGGTGGCAGCAATCAGCCCCAGCATTTT. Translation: CASREGGSNQPQHF.